The 24 T cell receptor beta chains below come from one sample, sequenced in a study of radiotherapy plus CTLA-4 blockade in lung cancer. The method was immunoSEQ multiplex PCR; TCRdb's version includes in-frame clones alone and lacks a portion of them. The sample consists of about 87,000 clones, approximately 86% of them appearing once. The material was peripheral blood, obtained from a patient treated with radiotherapy plus ipilimumab. Every receptor here comes from a human donor with non-small cell lung cancer that progressed on radiotherapy plus ipilimumab.

A remark on this clone: The same CDR3 also results from other DNA sequences found in this sample. This chain uses TRBV4-1 with TRBJ1-4, with a possible D match to TRBD1 (6 bases). Between the trimmed V and J ends, which lost 1 base and 10 bases, there was a span of 19 bases. This CDR3 contains 16 residues. The V gene's germline CDR1 is MGHRA and CDR2 YSYEKL. CDR3 protein: CASSQAGASSWGKLFF. CDR3 sequence (DNA): TGCGCCAGCAGCCAAGCAGGGGCCAGCTCCTGGGGAAAACTGTTTTTT.

This chain uses TRBV7-2 with TRBJ1-5; no clear D gene. This CDR3 has 15 amino acids. V shed 1 base and J shed 0 bases, with 7 bases lying between them. The V gene's germline CDR1 is SGHTA and CDR2 FQGNSA. The DNA for the CDR3 is TGTGCCAGCAGCTTAGGGGCCTATAGCAATCAGCCCCAGCATTTT. This sequence encodes CASSLGAYSNQPQHF.

The chain carries TRBV28 and TRBJ2-5; 7 nucleotides align to TRBD1. With V trimmed by 3 bases and J by 2 bases, 3 bases remained unmatched. The CDR3 covers 14 residues. CDR1 and CDR2 from the germline V gene are MDHEN and SYDVKM. The chain's CDR3 is CASSFSDRQETQYF. The CDR3, as DNA: TGTGCCAGCAGTTTCTCGGACAGGCAAGAGACCCAGTACTTC.

This clone was counted a single time. The chain is built from TRBV7-2 and TRBJ2-1; 7 positions agree with TRBD1. Looked up from germline, CDR1 is SGHTA and CDR2 is FQGNSA. V was clipped by 1 base and J by 6 bases; unmatched bases: 6. This CDR3 spans 15 amino acids. The CDR3 bases are TGTGCCAGCAGCTTAGAAGGGGGCGCGTCCAATGAGCAGTTCTTC. Protein: CASSLEGGASNEQFF.

This sequence joins TRBV14 and TRBJ1-2, with D perhaps matching TRBD1 (5 bases). V lost 1 base, J lost 7 bases, and 10 bases lay in between. CDR1 and CDR2 from the germline V gene are SGHDN and FVKESK. The CDR3 consists of 13 residues. This chain's CDR3 is CASSQGGFGGYTF. The DNA for the CDR3 is TGTGCCAGCAGCCAAGGGGGGTTCGGTGGCTACACCTTC.

The chain has TRBV21-1 and TRBJ2-1; the listed D gene, TRBD2, was not tested against the DNA. TRBV21-1 is a known pseudogene. This CDR3 comprises 16 residues. CDR3: CASKPRGGSNHNEQFF. The DNA of the CDR3 is TGTGCCAGCAAACCCCGGGGGGGGAGTAACCACAATGAGCAGTTCTTC.

The genes are TRBV28 and TRBJ1-1; D gene ambiguous. Trimming removed 5 bases from V and 5 bases from J, with 12 bases in between. The CDR3 runs 13 residues. Germline V lookup: CDR1 MDHEN, CDR2 SYDVKM. The CDR3 loop reads CASSVSTGTEAFF. The DNA of the CDR3 is TGTGCCAGCAGTGTCTCGACTGGTACTGAAGCTTTCTTT.

The rearrangement uses TRBV11-3 and TRBJ2-1; D remains ambiguous. V was cut by 5 bases and J by 8 bases, with 7 bases left in between. The CDR3 has 11 amino acids. Germline V lookup: CDR1 SGHNT, CDR2 YENEEA. The CDR3 coding sequence is TGTGCCAGCAGCCCCCGGGATGAGCAGTTCTTC. Residues: CASSPRDEQFF.

V gene TRBV5-1 combines with J gene TRBJ2-1; 7 bases map to TRBD2. The CDR3 is 15 residues long. Germline V gene sequence: CDR1 SGHRS, CDR2 YFSETQ. V trimming: 5 bases; J trimming: 0 bases; junction bases outside the gene matches: 5. CDR3 sequence (DNA): TGCGCCAGCAGAGTCGGGGGGAACTCCTACAATGAGCAGTTCTTC. Translation: CASRVGGNSYNEQFF.

This rearrangement joins TRBV5-6 to TRBJ2-7; D is undetermined. The CDR3 extends over 13 amino acids. Germline CDR1 reads SGHDT; CDR2 reads YYEEEE. V was cut by 0 bases and J by 4 bases, with 8 bases left in between. The CDR3 region is CASSLGGLYEQYF. CDR3 bases: TGTGCCAGCAGCTTGGGGGGATTATACGAGCAGTACTTC. The entire variable domain, with the rest obtained from reference TRBV5-6 and TRBJ2-7, is as follows: DAGVTQSPTHLIKTRGQQVTLRCSPKSGHDTVSWYQQALGQGPQFIFQYYEEEERQRGNFPDRFSGHQFPNYSSELNVNALLLGDSALYLCASSLGGLYEQYFGPGTRLTVT.

This chain joins TRBV5-1 and TRBJ1-1; possible D gene TRBD1, 5 bases. V was shortened by 4 bases and J by 2 bases, with 18 bases between the two germline ends. The CDR3 runs to 16 residues. Germline V CDR1 and CDR2: SGHRS, YFSETQ. DNA of the CDR3: TGCGCCAGCAGCCCCCCGGACACACGGGGCAACACTGAAGCTTTCTTT. Its protein is CASSPPDTRGNTEAFF.

This chain uses TRBV5-1 with TRBJ1-3, with a weak D call TRBD1 (5 bases). The length of the CDR3 is 17 residues. With 4 bases removed from V and 0 bases from J, the gap between germline ends came to 17 bases. The germline CDR1 and CDR2 sequences are SGHRS and YFSETQ. The CDR3 nucleotides are TGCGCCAGCAGCCGCGATGGGACTGTGAGCTCTGGAAACACCATATATTTT. This codes for CASSRDGTVSSGNTIYF.

This chain connects TRBV7-6 to TRBJ1-1; 7 bases align to TRBD1. This CDR3 region has 14 residues. Germline loops: CDR1 SGHVS, CDR2 FNYEAQ. The V and J ends lost 1 base and 1 base, in that order; junction bases with no gene match: 0. CDR3 coding DNA: TGTGCCAGCAGCTTAGGACAGGGGAACACTGAAGCTTTCTTT. Translated, it gives CASSLGQGNTEAFF. Full variable domain (rest looked up from reference TRBV7-6 and TRBJ1-1): GAGVSQSPRYKVTKRGQDVALRCDPISGHVSLYWYRQALGQGPEFLTYFNYEAQQDKSGLPNDRFSAERPEGSISTLTIQRTEQRDSAMYRCASSLGQGNTEAFFGQGTRLTVV.

The chain is built from TRBV27 and TRBJ1-1, with TRBD1 as a possible D gene (5 bases). Trimming removed 6 bases from V and 1 base from J, with 21 bases in between. The CDR3 has 17 residues. Germline loops: CDR1 MNHEY, CDR2 SMNVEV (reference sequence). CDR3 sequence: CASRLESVQGSNTEAFF. CDR3 coding DNA: TGTGCCAGCAGACTAGAGTCCGTTCAGGGTTCGAACACTGAAGCTTTCTTT.

The rearrangement uses TRBV5-1 and TRBJ2-7, with 10 bases identical to TRBD2. The CDR3 totals 15 residues. J lost 7 bases, V lost 5 bases, and 12 bases had no gene match. Germline CDR1 and CDR2: SGHRS and YFSETQ. The DNA for the CDR3 is TGCGCCAGCAGGCGGGCCCCGGGACTAGCGTGGGAGCAGTACTTC. This sequence encodes CASRRAPGLAWEQYF.

The chain couples TRBV6-1 to TRBJ2-5, with TRBD1 as a possible D gene (5 bases). The V end was cut by 5 bases, the J end by 1 base, with 14 bases between. Germline assignment: CDR1 MNHNS and CDR2 SASEGT. The length of the CDR3 is 15 residues. CDR3 protein: CASSPWKGIQETQYF. CDR3 nucleotides: TGTGCCAGCAGTCCCTGGAAGGGGATCCAAGAGACCCAGTACTTC.

This clone has only one observation. The chain combines TRBV2 with TRBJ1-4; no reliable D call. The CDR3 loop spans 14 amino acids. V lost 5 bases and J lost 3, with 10 bases in between. The germline gives CDR1 SNHLY, CDR2 FYNNEI. The DNA of the CDR3 is TGTGCCAGCAGTCCGGGTCTTGCTAATGAAAAACTGTTTTTT. Translation gives CASSPGLANEKLFF.

The chain joins TRBV7-2 to TRBJ2-1, with D possibly matching TRBD2 (6 bases). Trimming shortened V by 1 base and J by 0 bases, and 13 bases separated the two germline ends. CDR1 is SGHTA and CDR2 is FQGNSA in the germline V gene. This CDR3 has 17 residues. The CDR3 DNA reads as TGTGCCAGCAGCTTAGATTTAGCGGCCAGCTCCTACAATGAGCAGTTCTTC. Encoded protein: CASSLDLAASSYNEQFF.

The V and J genes are TRBV19 and TRBJ2-3, with 7 positions matching TRBD1. The CDR3 consists of 13 residues. J gave up 6 bases and V 8 bases, and 8 bases lay outside the gene matches. Per the germline V gene, CDR1 is LNHDA and CDR2 is SQIVND (reference sequence). Written as DNA, the CDR3 is TGTGCCAGTCGGAGTCAGGACAGGGATACGCAGTATTTT. It encodes CASRSQDRDTQYF.

Details on this clone: Other DNA sequences within the sample encode an identical CDR3. The genes are TRBV4-2 and TRBJ1-2; TRBD1 matches at 9 bases. The germline CDR1 and CDR2 sequences are LGHNA and YNFKEQ. CDR3 length: 15 amino acids. J lost 0 bases, V lost 8 bases, and 7 bases had no gene match. CDR3 coding DNA: TGTGCCAGCCGCGATGGGGACAGGGCTAACTATGGCTACACCTTC. Protein: CASRDGDRANYGYTF.

The chain employs TRBV30 and TRBJ1-2, with 10 positions matching TRBD1. Per the germline V gene, CDR1 is GTSNPN and CDR2 is SVGIG (reference sequence). V was clipped by 1 base and J by 4 bases; unmatched bases: 3. This CDR3 is built from 14 residues. In DNA form, the CDR3 reads TGTGCCTGGAGTGGGACAGGGGGATTCTATGGCTACACCTTC. Translated: CAWSGTGGFYGYTF.

The chain combines TRBV6-5 with TRBJ1-6, with D tentatively TRBD1 (6 bases). Trimming removed 2 bases from V and 6 bases from J, with 11 bases in between. The CDR3 sequence is 15 residues long. Germline V gives CDR1 MNHEY, CDR2 SVGAGI. CDR3 loop: CASSYTGRGNSPLHF. The CDR3 coding sequence is TGTGCCAGCAGTTACACGGGCAGGGGTAATTCACCCCTCCACTTT.

This clone was seen more than once but under ten times. This rearrangement joins TRBV5-1 to TRBJ2-7, with a weak D call TRBD2 (6 bases). V was shortened by 0 bases and J by 5 bases, with 12 bases between the two germline ends. The CDR3 has 14 residues. The germline gives CDR1 SGHRS, CDR2 YFSETQ. CDR3 bases: TGCGCCAGCAGCTTGGGCGGGGATACCCACGAGCAGTACTTC. Protein product: CASSLGGDTHEQYF. The variable domain in full, with the rest retrieved from reference TRBV5-1 and TRBJ2-7, is KAGVTQTPRYLIKTRGQQVTLSCSPISGHRSVSWYQQTPGQGLQFLFEYFSETQRNKGNFPGRFSGRQFSNSRSEMNVSTLELGDSALYLCASSLGGDTHEQYFGPGTRLTVT.

This clone was seen just once. The gene calls are TRBV18 and TRBJ2-3; 11 bases match TRBD2. V shed 4 bases and J 2 bases; nucleotides not matched to a gene: 5. This CDR3 contains 16 residues. CDR1 is KGHSH, CDR2 LQKENI, per germline. The CDR3 region has the DNA TGTGCCAGCTCACAGAATAGCGGGAGGGCCACAGATACGCAGTATTTT. Protein product: CASSQNSGRATDTQYF.